The sequence of this T cell receptor (beta chain) was determined in a study of long-term antiretroviral therapy in people with HIV. Regarding this clone: Its antigen is currently unknown.

There was at least one pre-ART PBMC sample for each donor, plus at least two post-ART PBMC samples. Germline values: CDR1 MNHEY, CDR2 SMNVEV (reference sequence). V lost 6 bases and J lost 2, with 14 bases in between. The CDR3 length is 14 residues. Study outcomes and limitations: All blood samples came from the years 2004 to 2017, possibly under older ART regimens. Pre-ART-expanded clones dominated the repertoire at all time points.

Samples were assayed with immunoSEQ v3.0 at survey level. Profiling relied on immunoSEQ multiplex PCR, and the TCRdb table lists in-frame clones only, not all of them. The sample holds tens of thousands of clones, approximately 85% seen once. J is TRBJ2-7 and V is TRBV27; D might be TRBD1 (5 bases). The starting material was unsorted PBMCs, obtained 1.5 years after starting antiretroviral therapy. The clonotype was recovered from a man aged 25-40 years with HIV. The CDR3 spells CASRNIQGTYEQYF. CDR3 sequence (DNA): TGTGCCAGCAGAAATATCCAGGGAACCTACGAGCAGTACTTC.